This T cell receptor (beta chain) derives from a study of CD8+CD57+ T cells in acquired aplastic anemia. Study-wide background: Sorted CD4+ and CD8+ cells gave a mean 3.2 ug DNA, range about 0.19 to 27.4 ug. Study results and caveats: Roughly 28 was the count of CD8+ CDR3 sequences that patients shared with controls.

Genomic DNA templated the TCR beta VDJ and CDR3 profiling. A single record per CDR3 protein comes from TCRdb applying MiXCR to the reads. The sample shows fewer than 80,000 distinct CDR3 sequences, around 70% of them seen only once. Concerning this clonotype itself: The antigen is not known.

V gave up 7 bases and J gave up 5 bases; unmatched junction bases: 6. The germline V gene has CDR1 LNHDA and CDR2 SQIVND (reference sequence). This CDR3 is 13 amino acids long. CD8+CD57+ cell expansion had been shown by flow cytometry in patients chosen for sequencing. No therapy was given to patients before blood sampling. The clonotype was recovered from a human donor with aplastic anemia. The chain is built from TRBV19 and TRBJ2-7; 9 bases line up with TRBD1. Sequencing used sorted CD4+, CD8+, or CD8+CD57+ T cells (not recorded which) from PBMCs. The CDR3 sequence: CASKRTGANEQYF. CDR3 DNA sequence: TGTGCCAGTAAAAGGACAGGGGCCAACGAGCAGTACTTC. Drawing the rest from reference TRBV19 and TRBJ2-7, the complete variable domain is DGGITQSPKYLFRKEGQNVTLSCEQNLNHDAMYWYRQDPGQGLRLIYYSQIVNDFQKGDIAEGYSVSREKKESFPLTVTSAQKNPTAFYLCASKRTGANEQYFGPGTRLTVT.